This T cell receptor beta chain emerged from a study of cytotoxic CD8 clonotypes in ibrutinib-treated CLL. Study in general: Among responders, some 25 were partial and 2 complete; after median approximately 70 months, about 15 stayed remitted and some 12 progressed.

This CDR3 comprises 15 residues. Germline-derived CDR1 and CDR2 are SEHNR and FQNEAQ (reference sequence). V was pared by 10 bases and J by 1 base, with 9 bases of the junction left unmatched. TCRdb's table, derived via immunoSEQ multiplex PCR, lists solely in-frame clones and lacks some. The data hold over 130,000 clones, with approximately 80% observed a single time. The rearrangement links TRBV7-9 to TRBJ1-1, with TRBD1 matching over 10 bases. Sequences were derived from PBMCs, sampled after 36 months of ibrutinib treatment. The clonotype comes from a human donor with chronic lymphocytic leukemia. The CDR3 region has the DNA TGTGCCACATTACGACAGGGGGCCGCGAACACTGAAGCTTTCTTT. Translating it yields CATLRQGAANTEAFF.